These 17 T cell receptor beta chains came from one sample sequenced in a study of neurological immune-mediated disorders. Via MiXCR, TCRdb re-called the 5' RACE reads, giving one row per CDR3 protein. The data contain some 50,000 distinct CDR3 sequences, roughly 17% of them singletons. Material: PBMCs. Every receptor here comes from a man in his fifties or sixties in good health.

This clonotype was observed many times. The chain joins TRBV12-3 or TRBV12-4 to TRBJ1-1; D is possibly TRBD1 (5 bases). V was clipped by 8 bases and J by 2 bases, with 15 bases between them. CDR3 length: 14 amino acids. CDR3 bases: TGTGCCAGCCTATCCCAAGGGGCCAACACTGAAGCTTTCTTT. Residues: CASLSQGANTEAFF.

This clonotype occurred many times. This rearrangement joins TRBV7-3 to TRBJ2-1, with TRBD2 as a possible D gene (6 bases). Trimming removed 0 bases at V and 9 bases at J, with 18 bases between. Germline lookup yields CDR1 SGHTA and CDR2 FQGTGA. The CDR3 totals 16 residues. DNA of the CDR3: TGTGCCAGCAGCTTAACCGGCGGGCGGGATCCGGGTGAGCAGTTCTTC. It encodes CASSLTGGRDPGEQFF.

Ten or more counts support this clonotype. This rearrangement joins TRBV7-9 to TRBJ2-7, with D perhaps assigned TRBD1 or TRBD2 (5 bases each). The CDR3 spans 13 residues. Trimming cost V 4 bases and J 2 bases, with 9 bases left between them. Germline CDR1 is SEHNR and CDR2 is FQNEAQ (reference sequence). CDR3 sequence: CASSSLGAYEQYF. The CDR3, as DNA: TGTGCCAGCAGCTCCCTGGGGGCCTACGAGCAGTACTTC. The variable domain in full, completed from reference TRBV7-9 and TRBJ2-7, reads DTGVSQNPRHKITKRGQNVTFRCDPISEHNRLYWYRQTLGQGPEFLTYFQNEAQLEKSRLLSDRFSAERPKGSFSTLEIQRTEQGDSAMYLCASSSLGAYEQYFGPGTRLTVT.

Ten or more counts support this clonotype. CDR3 protein: CSARSVGLAGAREQYF. CDR3 DNA sequence: TGCAGTGCTAGGTCTGTCGGACTAGCGGGAGCCCGCGAGCAGTACTTC. The chain carries TRBV20-1 and TRBJ2-7, with TRBD2 identical over 13 bases. Germline values: CDR1 DFQATT, CDR2 SNEGSKA (reference sequence). This CDR3 comprises 16 residues. V lost 3 bases, J lost 6 bases, and 11 bases stayed unmatched.

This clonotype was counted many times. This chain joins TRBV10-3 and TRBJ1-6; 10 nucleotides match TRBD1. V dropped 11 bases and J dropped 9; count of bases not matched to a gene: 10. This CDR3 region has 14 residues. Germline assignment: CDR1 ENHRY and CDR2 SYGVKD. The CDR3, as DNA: TGTGCCGTACGGGACAGGGGTCTGTCTTCACCCCTCCACTTT. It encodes CAVRDRGLSSPLHF.

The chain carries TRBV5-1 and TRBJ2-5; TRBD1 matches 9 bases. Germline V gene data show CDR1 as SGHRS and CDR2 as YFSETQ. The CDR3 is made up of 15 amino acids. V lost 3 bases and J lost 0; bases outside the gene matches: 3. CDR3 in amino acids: CASSSGTGHQETQYF. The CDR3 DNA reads TGCGCCAGCAGCTCCGGGACAGGGCACCAAGAGACCCAGTACTTC.

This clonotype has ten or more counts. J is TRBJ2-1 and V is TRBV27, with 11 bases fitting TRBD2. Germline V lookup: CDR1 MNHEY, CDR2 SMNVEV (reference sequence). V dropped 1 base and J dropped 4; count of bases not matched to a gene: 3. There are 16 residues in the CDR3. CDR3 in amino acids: CASSLWGTSGYNEQFF. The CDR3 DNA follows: TGTGCCAGCAGTTTATGGGGGACTAGCGGATACAATGAGCAGTTCTTC.

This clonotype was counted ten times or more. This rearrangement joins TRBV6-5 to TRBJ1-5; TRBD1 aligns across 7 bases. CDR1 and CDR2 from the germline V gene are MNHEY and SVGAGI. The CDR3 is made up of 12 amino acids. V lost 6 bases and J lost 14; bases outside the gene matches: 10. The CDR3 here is CASRAQGGREHF. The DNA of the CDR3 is TGTGCCAGCAGGGCCCAGGGGGGAAGGGAGCATTTT.

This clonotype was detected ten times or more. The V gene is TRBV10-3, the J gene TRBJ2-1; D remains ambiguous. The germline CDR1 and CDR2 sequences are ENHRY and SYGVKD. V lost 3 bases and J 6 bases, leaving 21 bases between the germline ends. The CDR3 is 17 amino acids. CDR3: CAISDPRKAASINEQFF. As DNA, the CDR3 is TGTGCCATCAGTGACCCCCGGAAGGCGGCTTCTATCAATGAGCAGTTCTTC.

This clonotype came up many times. This CDR3 reads CASALVGETQYF. CDR3 DNA sequence: TGTGCCAGCGCACTCGTTGGGGAGACCCAGTACTTC. The J gene is TRBJ2-5, the V gene TRBV2; D gene uncertain. The CDR3 spans 12 residues. Germline loops: CDR1 SNHLY, CDR2 FYNNEI. Trimming removed 8 bases from V and 5 bases from J, with 12 bases in between.

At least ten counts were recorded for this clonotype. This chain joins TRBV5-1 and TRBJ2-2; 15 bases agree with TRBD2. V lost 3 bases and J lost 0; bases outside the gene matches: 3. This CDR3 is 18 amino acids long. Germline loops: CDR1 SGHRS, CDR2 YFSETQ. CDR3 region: CASSYGLAGGPNTGELFF. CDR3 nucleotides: TGCGCCAGCAGCTACGGACTAGCGGGAGGGCCGAACACCGGGGAGCTGTTTTTT.

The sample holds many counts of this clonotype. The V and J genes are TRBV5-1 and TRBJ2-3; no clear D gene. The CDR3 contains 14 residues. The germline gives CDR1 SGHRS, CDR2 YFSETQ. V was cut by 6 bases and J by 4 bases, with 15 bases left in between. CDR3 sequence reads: CASTTEYVPDTQYF. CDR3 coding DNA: TGCGCCAGCACGACCGAATATGTTCCAGATACGCAGTATTTT.

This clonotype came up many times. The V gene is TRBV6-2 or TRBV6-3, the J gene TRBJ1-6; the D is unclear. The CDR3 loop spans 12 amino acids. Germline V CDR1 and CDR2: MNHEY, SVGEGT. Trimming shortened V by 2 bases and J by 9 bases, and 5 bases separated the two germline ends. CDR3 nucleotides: TGTGCCAGCAGTTACATTGGTTCACCCCTCCACTTT. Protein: CASSYIGSPLHF.

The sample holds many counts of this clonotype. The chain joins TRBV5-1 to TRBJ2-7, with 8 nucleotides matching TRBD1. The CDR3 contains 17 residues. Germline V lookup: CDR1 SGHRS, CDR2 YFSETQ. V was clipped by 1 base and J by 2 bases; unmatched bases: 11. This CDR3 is CASSLYTPGQAPYEQYF. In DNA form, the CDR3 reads TGCGCCAGCAGCTTGTATACTCCGGGACAGGCCCCCTACGAGCAGTACTTC.

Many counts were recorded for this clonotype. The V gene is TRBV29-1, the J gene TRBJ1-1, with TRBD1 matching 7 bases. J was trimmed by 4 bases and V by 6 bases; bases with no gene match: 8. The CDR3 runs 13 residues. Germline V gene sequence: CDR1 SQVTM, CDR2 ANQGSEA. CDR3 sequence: CSVALNRGTEAFF. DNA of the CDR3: TGCAGCGTGGCACTCAACAGGGGCACTGAAGCTTTCTTT.

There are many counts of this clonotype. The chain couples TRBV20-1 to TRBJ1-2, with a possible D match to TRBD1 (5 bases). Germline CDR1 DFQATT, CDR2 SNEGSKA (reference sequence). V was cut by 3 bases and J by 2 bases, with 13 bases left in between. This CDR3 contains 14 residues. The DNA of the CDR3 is TGCAGTGCTAGCCCCACCGGGGCCAACTATGGCTACACCTTC. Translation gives CSASPTGANYGYTF.

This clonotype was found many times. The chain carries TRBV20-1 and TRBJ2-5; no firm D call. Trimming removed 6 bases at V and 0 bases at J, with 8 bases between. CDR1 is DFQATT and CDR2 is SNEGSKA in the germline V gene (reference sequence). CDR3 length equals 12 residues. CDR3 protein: CSARYNQETQYF. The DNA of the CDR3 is TGCAGTGCCCGCTACAACCAAGAGACCCAGTACTTC.